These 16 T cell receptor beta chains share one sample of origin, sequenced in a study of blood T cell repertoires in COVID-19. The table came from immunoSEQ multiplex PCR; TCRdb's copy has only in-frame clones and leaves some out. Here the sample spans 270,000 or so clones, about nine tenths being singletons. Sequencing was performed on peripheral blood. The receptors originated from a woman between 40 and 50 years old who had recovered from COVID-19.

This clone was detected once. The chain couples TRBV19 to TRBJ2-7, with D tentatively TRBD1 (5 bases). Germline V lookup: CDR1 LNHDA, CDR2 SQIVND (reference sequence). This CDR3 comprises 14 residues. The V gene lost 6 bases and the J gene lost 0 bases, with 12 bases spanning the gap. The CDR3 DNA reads TGTGCCAGTAGCCCAGGGATTAGCTCCTACGAGCAGTACTTC. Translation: CASSPGISSYEQYF.

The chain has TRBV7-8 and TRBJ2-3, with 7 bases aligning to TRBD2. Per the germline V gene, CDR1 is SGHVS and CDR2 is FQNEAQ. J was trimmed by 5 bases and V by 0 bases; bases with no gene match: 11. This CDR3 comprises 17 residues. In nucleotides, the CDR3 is TGTGCCAGCAGCTTAGCGACCCGGGGGGAGATGGGAGATACGCAGTATTTT. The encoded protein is CASSLATRGEMGDTQYF.

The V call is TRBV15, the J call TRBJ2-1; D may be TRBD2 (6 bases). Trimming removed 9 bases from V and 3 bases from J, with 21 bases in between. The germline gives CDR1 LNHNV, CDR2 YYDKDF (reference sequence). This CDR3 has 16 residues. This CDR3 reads CATRSSVSPVYNEQFF. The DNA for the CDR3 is TGTGCCACAAGGTCTAGCGTGTCTCCCGTCTACAATGAGCAGTTCTTC.

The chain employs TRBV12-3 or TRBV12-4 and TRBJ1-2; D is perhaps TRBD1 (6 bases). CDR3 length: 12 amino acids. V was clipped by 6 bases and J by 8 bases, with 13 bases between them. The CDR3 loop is CASSLGAHGYTF. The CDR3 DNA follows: TGTGCCAGCAGCCTGGGGGCTCACGGCTACACCTTC.

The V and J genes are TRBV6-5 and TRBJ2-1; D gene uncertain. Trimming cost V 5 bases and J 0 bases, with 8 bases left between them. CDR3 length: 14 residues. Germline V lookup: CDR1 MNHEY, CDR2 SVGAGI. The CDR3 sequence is CASSMASSYNEQFF. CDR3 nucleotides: TGTGCCAGCAGTATGGCCAGCTCCTACAATGAGCAGTTCTTC.

Written as DNA, the CDR3 is TGTGCCAGCACTCCAGCGACAGATACGCAGTATTTT. Translation: CASTPATDTQYF. The chain couples TRBV6-5 to TRBJ2-3; no clear D. The CDR3 spans 12 residues. V was trimmed by 7 bases and J by 3 bases, leaving 8 bases between them. In germline, CDR1 is MNHEY, CDR2 SVGAGI.

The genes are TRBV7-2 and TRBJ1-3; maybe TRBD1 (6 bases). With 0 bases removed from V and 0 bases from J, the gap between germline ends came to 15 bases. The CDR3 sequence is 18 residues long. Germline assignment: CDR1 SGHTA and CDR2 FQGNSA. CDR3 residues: CASSLAVPGDYSGNTIYF. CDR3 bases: TGTGCCAGCAGCTTAGCAGTACCAGGGGACTACTCTGGAAACACCATATATTTT.

CDR3 residues: CASSLDGGSGRISYEQYF. CDR3 nucleotides: TGTGCCAGCAGCTTAGATGGAGGTAGCGGGAGGATCTCCTACGAGCAGTACTTC. The chain links TRBV11-2 to TRBJ2-7; the match to TRBD2 covers 10 bases. Germline V CDR1 and CDR2: SGHAT, FQNNGV. J was trimmed by 0 bases and V by 0 bases; bases with no gene match: 8. The CDR3 contains 18 residues.

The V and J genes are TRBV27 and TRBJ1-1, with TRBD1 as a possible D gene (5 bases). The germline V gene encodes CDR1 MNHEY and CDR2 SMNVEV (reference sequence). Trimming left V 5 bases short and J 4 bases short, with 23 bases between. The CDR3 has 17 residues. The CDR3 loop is CASSPHRDSGFATEAFF. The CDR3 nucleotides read TGTGCCAGCAGTCCCCACCGGGACTCTGGATTCGCCACTGAAGCTTTCTTT.

The CDR3 protein is CASSHALLAGGDNEQFF. As DNA, the CDR3 is TGCGCCAGCAGCCATGCCCTACTAGCGGGGGGGGACAATGAGCAGTTCTTC. The chain employs TRBV4-1 and TRBJ2-1; 13 positions agree with TRBD2. This CDR3 is built from 17 residues. V was clipped by 3 bases and J by 5 bases; unmatched bases: 7. Germline V gene lookup returns CDR1 MGHRA and CDR2 YSYEKL.

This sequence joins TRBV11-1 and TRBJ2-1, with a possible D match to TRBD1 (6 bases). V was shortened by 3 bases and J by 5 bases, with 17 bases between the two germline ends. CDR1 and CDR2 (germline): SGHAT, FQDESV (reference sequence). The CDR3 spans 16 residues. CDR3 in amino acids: CASSFSSRQGNNEQFF. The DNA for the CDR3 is TGTGCCAGCAGCTTTAGTTCAAGGCAGGGGAACAATGAGCAGTTCTTC.

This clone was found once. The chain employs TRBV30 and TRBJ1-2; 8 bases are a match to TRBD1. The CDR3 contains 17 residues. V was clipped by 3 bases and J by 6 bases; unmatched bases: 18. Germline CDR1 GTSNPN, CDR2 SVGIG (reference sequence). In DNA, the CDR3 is TGTGCCTGGAGCGATAGGACAGGGTTTTCGTTCCTGGATGGCTACACCTTC. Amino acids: CAWSDRTGFSFLDGYTF.

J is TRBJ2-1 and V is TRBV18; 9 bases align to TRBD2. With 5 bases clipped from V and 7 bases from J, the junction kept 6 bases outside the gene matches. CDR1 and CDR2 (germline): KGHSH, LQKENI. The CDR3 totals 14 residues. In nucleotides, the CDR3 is TGTGCCAGCTCAGCATCGGGACTAGCTAATGAGCAGTTCTTC. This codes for CASSASGLANEQFF. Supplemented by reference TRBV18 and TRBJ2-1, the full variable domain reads NAGVMQNPRHLVRRRGQEARLRCSPMKGHSHVYWYRQLPEEGLKFMVYLQKENIIDESGMPKERFSAEFPKEGPSILRIQQVVRGDSAAYFCASSASGLANEQFFGPGTRLTVL.

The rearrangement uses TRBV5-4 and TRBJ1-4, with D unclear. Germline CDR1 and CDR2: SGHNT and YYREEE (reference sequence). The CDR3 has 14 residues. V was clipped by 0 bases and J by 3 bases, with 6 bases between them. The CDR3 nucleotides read TGTGCCAGCAGCTTGGGGTTAGCTAATGAAAAACTGTTTTTT. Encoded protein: CASSLGLANEKLFF.

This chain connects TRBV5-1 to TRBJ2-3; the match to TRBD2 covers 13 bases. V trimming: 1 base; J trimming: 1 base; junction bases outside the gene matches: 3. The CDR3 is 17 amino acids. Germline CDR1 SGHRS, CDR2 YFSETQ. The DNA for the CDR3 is TGCGCCAGCAGCTTGCCACTAGCGGGAGGGGGCACAGATACGCAGTATTTT. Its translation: CASSLPLAGGGTDTQYF. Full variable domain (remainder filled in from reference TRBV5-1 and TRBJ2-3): KAGVTQTPRYLIKTRGQQVTLSCSPISGHRSVSWYQQTPGQGLQFLFEYFSETQRNKGNFPGRFSGRQFSNSRSEMNVSTLELGDSALYLCASSLPLAGGGTDTQYFGPGTRLTVL.

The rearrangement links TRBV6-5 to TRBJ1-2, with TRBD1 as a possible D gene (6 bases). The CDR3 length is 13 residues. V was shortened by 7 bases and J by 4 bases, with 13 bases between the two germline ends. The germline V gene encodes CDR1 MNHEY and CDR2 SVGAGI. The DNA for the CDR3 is TGTGCCAGCAAAGGAGGGGGGGGCTATGGCTACACCTTC. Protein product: CASKGGGGYGYTF.